This is a list of T cell receptor beta chains from one sample in a study of blood T cell repertoires in COVID-19. Clones were sequenced by immunoSEQ multiplex PCR, and TCRdb holds only the in-frame ones, with some missing. The repertoire includes about 74,000 clones, around 90% of them detected once, and approximately 1.9% sits in the top ten. Sequencing used peripheral blood. All receptors come from a woman aged 80 or over with active or convalescent COVID-19. CDR3s leave out the opening cysteine and the closing phenylalanine or tryptophan. A D gene is named only where the DNA matches it firmly.

length: 13; V: TRBV2; J: TRBJ1-1; D: NA; CDR3: ASNPETGLPREAF
length: 12; V: TRBV6-5; J: TRBJ2-7; D: TRBD1; CDR3: ASSNRQGPYEQY
length: 12; V: TRBV3-1/TRBV3-2; J: TRBJ1-2; D: NA; CDR3: ASSHIGGGYGYT
length: 12; V: TRBV9; J: TRBJ2-1; D: TRBD2; CDR3: ASGASGTYNEQF
length: 11; V: TRBV4-3; J: TRBJ1-5; D: NA; CDR3: ASSQGEGQPQH
length: 16; V: TRBV27; J: TRBJ2-2; D: TRBD1; CDR3: ASSFLGRTGIITGELF
length: 12; V: TRBV5-6; J: TRBJ2-5; D: TRBD1; CDR3: ASSLLGQGQTQY
length: 13; V: TRBV29-1; J: TRBJ2-5; D: TRBD1; CDR3: SVAGGVATQETQY
length: 16; V: TRBV29-1; J: TRBJ2-1; D: NA; CDR3: SVEGGQGYFTSHNEQF
length: 14; V: TRBV5-1; J: TRBJ1-1; D: NA; CDR3: ASSWGDAGGRTEAF
length: 12; V: TRBV7-2; J: TRBJ2-1; D: TRBD2; CDR3: ASSRTSGRPPWF
length: 15; V: TRBV7-2; J: TRBJ2-4; D: TRBD1; CDR3: ASSSRTGAIAKNIQY
length: 11; V: TRBV5-4; J: TRBJ1-4; D: TRBD1; CDR3: ASSFGQVGKLF
length: 13; V: TRBV4-2; J: TRBJ1-2; D: TRBD1; CDR3: ASSQRQGADYGYT
length: 14; V: TRBV4-3; J: TRBJ2-5; D: TRBD2; CDR3: ASSQTRSSGGAIQY
length: 12; V: TRBV3-1/TRBV3-2; J: TRBJ1-1; D: TRBD1; CDR3: ASSQEDRDTEAF
length: 16; V: TRBV19; J: TRBJ1-3; D: TRBD1; CDR3: ASSISPGQGVSVNTIY
length: 12; V: TRBV6-2/TRBV6-3; J: TRBJ1-1; D: NA; CDR3: ASTPWGGNTEAF
length: 14; V: TRBV27; J: TRBJ2-7; D: TRBD1; CDR3: ASRPRSTGYLYEQY
length: 13; V: TRBV12-5; J: TRBJ1-3; D: NA; CDR3: ASGPSGVREDTIY